The 27 T cell receptor beta chains below come from one sample, sequenced in a study of blood T cell repertoires in COVID-19. Here immunoSEQ multiplex PCR was the method, and the copy in TCRdb shows in-frame clones only, minus some. This table holds roughly 180,000 clones, 65% to 90% found once. Material for sequencing was PBMCs or T cells enriched from blood (not recorded which). The receptors were gathered from a man in his forties who had recovered from COVID-19.

The chain recombines TRBV7-7 with TRBJ2-1; maybe TRBD2 (5 bases). Germline CDR1 SSHAT, CDR2 FNYEAQ (reference sequence). The CDR3 runs to 14 residues. The V end lost 3 bases, the J end lost 0 bases, and 6 bases lay between the germline ends. CDR3 DNA: TGTGCCAGCAGCTTGGGGAGCTCCTACAATGAGCAGTTCTTC. The encoded protein is CASSLGSSYNEQFF.

Only a few counts were recorded for this clone. This chain links TRBV27 with TRBJ1-5, with 7 positions matching TRBD1. Trimming removed 8 bases from V and 3 bases from J; junction bases left unmatched: 16. CDR3 length: 17 amino acids. Germline V gives CDR1 MNHEY, CDR2 SMNVEV (reference sequence). The CDR3 loop is CASSPRGDRVNNQPQHF. CDR3 sequence (DNA): TGTGCCAGCTCCCCTCGGGGCGACAGGGTAAACAATCAGCCCCAGCATTTT.

This chain uses TRBV4-1 with TRBJ2-3; D possibly corresponds to TRBD2 (7 bases). This CDR3 is built from 15 residues. The germline gives CDR1 MGHRA, CDR2 YSYEKL. V was cut by 7 bases and J by 3 bases, with 17 bases left in between. Here the CDR3 DNA reads TGCGCCAGCACCCGCGAGGGAGGGGGAACAGATACGCAGTATTTT. This translates into CASTREGGGTDTQYF.

The rearrangement joins TRBV28 to TRBJ2-7; weak D call: TRBD2 (7 bases). The germline V gene has CDR1 MDHEN and CDR2 SYDVKM. This CDR3 is 15 amino acids long. Trimming removed 6 bases at V and 5 bases at J, with 20 bases between. The CDR3 region has the DNA TGTGCCAGCAGCCCCATTAGGGGGGGGATTGACGAGCAGTACGTC. The encoded protein is CASSPIRGGIDEQYV.

For the CDR3, the DNA is TGTGCCAGCAGTTCGATAACAGCCGAGCAGTTCTTC. It is translated as CASSSITAEQFF. The chain is built from TRBV12-3 or TRBV12-4 and TRBJ2-1; no clear D gene. The CDR3 is 12 residues long. V was clipped by 4 bases and J by 10 bases, with 11 bases between them.

The chain carries TRBV7-8 and TRBJ1-1; D is perhaps TRBD1 (5 bases). Deletions cut 5 bases from V and 0 bases from J, with 10 bases between. This CDR3 region has 14 residues. Germline values: CDR1 SGHVS, CDR2 FQNEAQ. CDR3 DNA sequence: TGTGCCAGCAGCGGACAAGGGGTGAACACTGAAGCTTTCTTT. It specifies CASSGQGVNTEAFF.

CDR3 residues: CASTFSGQGALGYTF. For the CDR3, the DNA is TGTGCCAGCACTTTCTCGGGACAGGGGGCGCTGGGCTACACCTTC. The V call is TRBV2, the J call TRBJ1-2; 12 bases fit TRBD1. J gave up 8 bases and V 7 bases, and 11 bases lay outside the gene matches. Germline V gene lookup returns CDR1 SNHLY and CDR2 FYNNEI. The CDR3 loop spans 15 amino acids.

J is TRBJ2-1 and V is TRBV13, with 7 bases aligning to TRBD2. Losses at the gene ends were 5 bases for V and 2 bases for J; bases not matched to a gene: 6. The V gene's germline CDR1 is PRHDT and CDR2 FYEKMQ (reference sequence). This CDR3 has 15 residues. CDR3 protein: CASSRGEGPYNEQFF. The CDR3 DNA follows: TGTGCCAGCAGCCGAGGGGAGGGCCCCTACAATGAGCAGTTCTTC.

The V call is TRBV2, the J call TRBJ1-3; perhaps TRBD1 as D (6 bases). The V end lost 6 bases, the J end lost 3 bases, and 9 bases lay between the germline ends. This CDR3 contains 13 residues. The germline gives CDR1 SNHLY, CDR2 FYNNEI. The CDR3 DNA is TGTGCCAGCAGCTCACAGGGTGGAAACACCATATATTTT. Translated, it gives CASSSQGGNTIYF.

The chain combines TRBV4-1 with TRBJ1-5; D not certain. V gave up 3 bases and J gave up 4 bases, with 10 bases separating them. This CDR3 is 14 amino acids long. Germline lookup yields CDR1 MGHRA and CDR2 YSYEKL. The CDR3 loop reads CASSQVISNQPQHF. The CDR3 DNA follows: TGCGCCAGCAGCCAGGTTATCAGTAATCAGCCCCAGCATTTT.

This chain joins TRBV4-3 and TRBJ2-7, with D perhaps matching TRBD1 (6 bases). V lost 1 base and J 0 bases, leaving 13 bases between the germline ends. In germline, CDR1 is LGHNA, CDR2 YSLEER. This CDR3 has 16 residues. This chain's CDR3 is CASSQVRTAFSYEQYF. The CDR3 nucleotides read TGCGCCAGCAGCCAAGTGCGGACAGCCTTCTCCTACGAGCAGTACTTC.

This rearrangement joins TRBV7-2 to TRBJ2-2, with a weak D call TRBD2 (7 bases). The V end lost 5 bases, the J end lost 5 bases, and 21 bases lay between the germline ends. Germline CDR1 reads SGHTA; CDR2 reads FQGNSA. This CDR3 contains 17 residues. CDR3: CASSPGWGGFGTGELFF. The CDR3 DNA is TGTGCCAGCAGCCCCGGGTGGGGGGGCTTCGGGACCGGGGAGCTGTTTTTT.

The chain recombines TRBV14 with TRBJ1-2, with D maybe TRBD1 (6 bases). This CDR3 comprises 13 residues. V gave up 5 bases and J gave up 4 bases, with 11 bases separating them. From germline, CDR1 is SGHDN and CDR2 FVKESK. In DNA form, the CDR3 reads TGTGCCAGCAGCTGGGACAATTTCTATGGCTACACCTTC. As protein: CASSWDNFYGYTF.

This clone was seen only a few times. The CDR3 spells CASSLTGANQPQHF. As DNA, the CDR3 is TGTGCCAGCAGCCTTACAGGGGCCAATCAGCCCCAGCATTTT. The V gene is TRBV6-5, the J gene TRBJ1-5; 7 bases match TRBD1. The CDR3 sequence is 14 residues long. CDR1 and CDR2 from the germline V gene are MNHEY and SVGAGI. The J segment lost 3 bases and the V segment lost 6 bases, leaving 5 bases of the junction unmatched.

This clone was counted once. This chain uses TRBV29-1 with TRBJ2-7; 9 nucleotides agree with TRBD1. Germline values: CDR1 SQVTM, CDR2 ANQGSEA. V trimming: 4 bases; J trimming: 1 base; junction bases outside the gene matches: 2. This CDR3 comprises 13 residues. CDR3 loop: CSVVGQGSYEQYF. The CDR3 nucleotides are TGCAGCGTTGTTGGACAGGGGTCCTACGAGCAGTACTTC.

The chain uses TRBV9 and TRBJ1-4, with 8 nucleotides matching TRBD1. With V trimmed by 3 bases and J by 3 bases, 7 bases remained unmatched. Germline V gene lookup returns CDR1 SGDLS and CDR2 YYNGEE. The CDR3 runs 16 residues. The CDR3 spells CASSAGTGRANEKLFF. In DNA form, the CDR3 reads TGTGCCAGCAGCGCCGGGACAGGCAGGGCTAATGAAAAACTGTTTTTT.

V is TRBV7-9 and J is TRBJ1-1; D perhaps matches TRBD1 (6 bases). Per the germline V gene, CDR1 is SEHNR and CDR2 is FQNEAQ (reference sequence). Trimming shortened V by 2 bases and J by 0 bases, and 13 bases separated the two germline ends. The CDR3 extends over 16 amino acids. This chain's CDR3 is CASSLLQGLMNTEAFF. CDR3 bases: TGTGCCAGCAGCTTATTGCAGGGGCTTATGAACACTGAAGCTTTCTTT.

The V gene is TRBV5-5, the J gene TRBJ1-1; 7 bases fit TRBD1. The CDR3 has 15 amino acids. V was pared by 4 bases and J by 4 bases, with 10 bases of the junction left unmatched. The germline gives CDR1 SGHKS, CDR2 YYEKEE (reference sequence). DNA for the CDR3: TGTGCCAGCAGCCGCATTACAGGGGATGGCACTGAAGCTTTCTTT. This sequence encodes CASSRITGDGTEAFF.

The chain couples TRBV3-1 (or the pseudogene TRBV3-2) to TRBJ2-1, with D hard to call. CDR3 length: 12 residues. Germline V gene data show CDR1 as LGHDT and CDR2 as YNNKEL (reference sequence). Trimming took 0 bases from V and 6 from J, leaving 3 bases between them. CDR3 in amino acids: CASSQDLNEQFF. DNA of the CDR3: TGTGCCAGCAGCCAAGATCTCAATGAGCAGTTCTTC.

This clone has just a few counts. The chain couples TRBV18 to TRBJ1-1; D is perhaps TRBD1 (6 bases). Deletions cut 1 base from V and 8 bases from J, with 17 bases between. The germline gives CDR1 KGHSH, CDR2 LQKENI. This CDR3 has 15 residues. The CDR3 reads CASSPLQGFDREAFF. The CDR3 DNA sequence: TGTGCCAGCTCACCACTTCAAGGGTTCGACAGGGAAGCTTTCTTT.

The chain is built from TRBV2 and TRBJ2-7; 9 positions match TRBD2. The germline V gene encodes CDR1 SNHLY and CDR2 FYNNEI. This CDR3 contains 15 residues. J was trimmed by 4 bases and V by 1 base; bases with no gene match: 5. The CDR3 is CASSEGAGGSYEQYV. DNA for the CDR3: TGTGCCAGCAGTGAAGGCGCGGGAGGGTCGTACGAGCAGTACGTC.

The chain combines TRBV6-5 with TRBJ1-4, with TRBD1 identical over 8 bases. Germline V gene sequence: CDR1 MNHEY, CDR2 SVGAGI. V shed 5 bases and J 6 bases; nucleotides not matched to a gene: 5. The CDR3 loop spans 14 amino acids. The CDR3 loop reads CASSQTGVDEKLFF. The CDR3 DNA reads TGTGCCAGCAGTCAGACAGGGGTGGATGAAAAACTGTTTTTT.

The chain employs TRBV5-1 and TRBJ1-5; 10 bases line up with TRBD1. CDR3 length: 16 residues. The ends lost 4 bases at V and 1 base at J; junction bases unmatched: 5. Germline CDR1 SGHRS, CDR2 YFSETQ. The chain's CDR3 is CASSTGTGESNQPQHF. CDR3 coding DNA: TGCGCCAGCAGCACGGGGACAGGGGAAAGCAATCAGCCCCAGCATTTT.

CDR3 sequence (DNA): TGTGCCTGGAGTGAGGAGGGGAGAGACACCGGGGAGCTGTTTTTT. Translation gives CAWSEEGRDTGELFF. The genes are TRBV30 and TRBJ2-2; tentative D call: TRBD2 (6 bases). The germline V and J ends were trimmed by 1 base and 3 bases, with 12 bases remaining between them. The CDR3 length is 15 residues. Looked up from germline, CDR1 is GTSNPN and CDR2 is SVGIG (reference sequence).

This clone was picked up a small number of times. This chain links TRBV4-3 with TRBJ1-1, with D possibly being TRBD1 (6 bases). V was cut by 3 bases and J by 4 bases, with 12 bases left in between. The V gene's germline CDR1 is LGHNA and CDR2 YSLEER. The CDR3 is 14 amino acids. This chain's CDR3 is CASSQYEGVTEAFF. The CDR3 nucleotides are TGCGCCAGCAGCCAGTACGAGGGGGTCACTGAAGCTTTCTTT.

This clone has a single count. V usage is TRBV11-2 and J usage is TRBJ1-5, with a tentative D call TRBD1 (5 bases). CDR1 and CDR2 (germline): SGHAT, FQNNGV. The CDR3 consists of 13 residues. V lost 1 base and J lost 11, with 12 bases in between. The CDR3 sequence is CASSLGGGSTQHF. CDR3 in DNA: TGTGCCAGCAGCTTAGGGGGGGGGTCTACCCAGCATTTT.

The chain has TRBV15 and TRBJ1-1; D unresolved. The germline V gene has CDR1 LNHNV and CDR2 YYDKDF (reference sequence). Trimming removed 1 base at V and 4 bases at J, with 25 bases between. The CDR3 runs 19 residues. The CDR3 DNA sequence: TGTGCCACCAGCAGAGGCAAAGACTCCCGGAACTTTATCGGCACTGAAGCTTTCTTT. Translation: CATSRGKDSRNFIGTEAFF.